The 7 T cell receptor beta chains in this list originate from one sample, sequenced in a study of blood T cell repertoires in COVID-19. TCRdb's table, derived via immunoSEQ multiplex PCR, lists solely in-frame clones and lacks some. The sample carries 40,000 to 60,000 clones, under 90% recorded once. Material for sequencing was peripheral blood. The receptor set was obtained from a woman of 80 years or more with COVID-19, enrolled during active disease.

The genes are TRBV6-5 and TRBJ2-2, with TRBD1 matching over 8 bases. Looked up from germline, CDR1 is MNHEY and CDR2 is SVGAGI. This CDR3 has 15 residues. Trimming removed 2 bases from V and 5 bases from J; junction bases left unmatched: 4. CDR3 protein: CASSYGDRNTGELFF. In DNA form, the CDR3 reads TGTGCCAGCAGTTACGGGGACAGGAATACCGGGGAGCTGTTTTTT.

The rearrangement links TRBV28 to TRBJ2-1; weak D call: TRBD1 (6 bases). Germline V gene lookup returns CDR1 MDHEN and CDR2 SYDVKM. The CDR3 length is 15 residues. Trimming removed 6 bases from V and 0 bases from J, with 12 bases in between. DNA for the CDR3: TGTGCCAGCAGCACCAGGGGCGCCTCCTACAATGAGCAGTTCTTC. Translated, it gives CASSTRGASYNEQFF.

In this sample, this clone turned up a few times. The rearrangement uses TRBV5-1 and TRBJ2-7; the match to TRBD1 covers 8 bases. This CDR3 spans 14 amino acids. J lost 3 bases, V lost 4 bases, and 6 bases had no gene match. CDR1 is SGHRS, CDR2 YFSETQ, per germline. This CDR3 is CASSGGTGDYEQYF. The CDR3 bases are TGCGCCAGCAGCGGCGGGACAGGAGACTACGAGCAGTACTTC.

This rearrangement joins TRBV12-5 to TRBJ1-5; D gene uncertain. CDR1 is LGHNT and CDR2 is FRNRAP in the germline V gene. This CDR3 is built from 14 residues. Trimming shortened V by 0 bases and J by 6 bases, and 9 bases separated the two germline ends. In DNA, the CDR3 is TGTGCTAGTGGTTTGGTACCAGGATCTCAGCCCCAGCATTTT. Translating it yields CASGLVPGSQPQHF.

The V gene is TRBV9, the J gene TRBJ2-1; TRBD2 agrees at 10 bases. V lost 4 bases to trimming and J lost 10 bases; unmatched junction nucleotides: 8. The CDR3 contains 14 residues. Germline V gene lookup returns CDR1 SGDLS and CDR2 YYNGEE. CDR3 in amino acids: CASSQGLAEGEQFF. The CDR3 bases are TGTGCCAGCAGCCAAGGACTAGCGGAGGGGGAGCAGTTCTTC.

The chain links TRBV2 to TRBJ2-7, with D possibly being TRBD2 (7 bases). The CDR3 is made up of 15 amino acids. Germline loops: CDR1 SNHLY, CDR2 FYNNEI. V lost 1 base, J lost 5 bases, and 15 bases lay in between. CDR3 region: CASSEVGGLTDEQYF. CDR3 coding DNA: TGTGCCAGCAGTGAAGTGGGGGGGCTAACTGACGAGCAGTACTTC.

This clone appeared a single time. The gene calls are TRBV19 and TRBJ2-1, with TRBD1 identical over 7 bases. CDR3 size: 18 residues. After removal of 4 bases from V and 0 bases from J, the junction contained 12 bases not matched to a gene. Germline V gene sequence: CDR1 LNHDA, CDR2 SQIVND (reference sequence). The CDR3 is CASSTLRTGHISYNEQFF. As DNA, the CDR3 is TGTGCCAGTAGTACCCTCCGGACAGGCCATATCTCCTACAATGAGCAGTTCTTC.